This TCR beta chain was sequenced during a study of T cells in Graves' hyperthyroidism and ophthalmopathy. After removal of 8 bases from V and 2 bases from J, the junction contained 6 bases not matched to a gene. From germline, CDR1 is SGHDN and CDR2 FVKESK. This CDR3 contains 14 residues. Extraction of PBMCs used roughly 9.6 ml of fresh peripheral blood. TCR beta CDR3 region amplification was performed from RNA transcripts. With the HTBI primer set, the TCR CDR3 went through a first round of RT-PCR. One entry per CDR3 protein, called by TCRdb with MiXCR from the multiplex PCR reads. The profile covers about 300,000 distinct CDR3 sequences, with approximately 18% appearing a single time and roughly 39% taken by the ten largest.

The chain has TRBV14 and TRBJ2-1; 7 nucleotides align to TRBD2. This TCR came from a man aged 45-65 years with Graves' ophthalmopathy. Material: blood. The CDR3 region has the DNA TGTGCCAGCGGCAGCCTAGCGGCCTACAATGAGCAGTTCTTC. Encoded protein: CASGSLAAYNEQFF.